This is a list of T cell receptor beta chains from one sample in a study of control samples from healthy donors and cancer patients. TCRdb's copy holds only in-frame clones and misses some; the assay was immunoSEQ multiplex PCR. The repertoire holds 250,000 to 300,000 clones, with approximately 80% as singletons. The source material was PBMCs. The receptors here all came from a woman aged 55-75 years with lung cancer. Both conserved end residues are part of each CDR3. Each record gives: J gene, D gene, V gene, clone size, CDR3 protein, CDR3 DNA. The D gene is left open where the match is weak. Some rows mark clone size as missing; the rest say once, few, many or name a class of expanded clone.

j_call: TRBJ2-2
d_call: TRBD1
v_call: TRBV28
clone_size: once
cdr3_aa: CASSSIPGQGNTGELFF
cdr3_nt: TGTGCCAGCAGTTCCATCCCGGGACAGGGAAACACCGGGGAGCTGTTTTTT

j_call: TRBJ2-2
d_call: NA
v_call: TRBV6-6
clone_size: NA
cdr3_aa: CASSTPGGNAGELFF
cdr3_nt: TGTGCCAGCAGTACCCCCGGGGGTAACGCCGGGGAGCTGTTTTTT

j_call: TRBJ1-1
d_call: NA
v_call: TRBV6-5
clone_size: once
cdr3_aa: CASGSRVGDTEAFF
cdr3_nt: TGTGCCAGCGGGAGCAGGGTCGGGGACACTGAAGCTTTCTTT

j_call: TRBJ2-5
d_call: NA
v_call: TRBV5-1
clone_size: NA
cdr3_aa: CASSFRGAQSQETQYF
cdr3_nt: TGCGCCAGCAGTTTCCGGGGGGCACAATCACAGGAGACCCAGTACTTC

j_call: TRBJ2-5
d_call: NA
v_call: TRBV18
clone_size: NA
cdr3_aa: CASSLRRQETQYF
cdr3_nt: TGTGCCAGCTCCCTACGAAGACAAGAGACCCAGTACTTC

j_call: TRBJ1-1
d_call: NA
v_call: TRBV7-3
clone_size: NA
cdr3_aa: CASSLTGGAMNTEAFF
cdr3_nt: TGTGCCAGCAGCTTAACGGGCGGGGCTATGAACACTGAAGCTTTCTTT

j_call: TRBJ2-5
d_call: TRBD2
v_call: TRBV19
clone_size: NA
cdr3_aa: CASGGVPQETQYF
cdr3_nt: TGTGCCAGTGGGGGGGTCCCCCAAGAGACCCAGTACTTC

j_call: TRBJ1-2
d_call: NA
v_call: TRBV6-6
clone_size: NA
cdr3_aa: CASSFQPRGYGYTF
cdr3_nt: TGTGCCAGCAGTTTCCAGCCTAGAGGCTATGGCTACACCTTC

j_call: TRBJ1-1
d_call: NA
v_call: TRBV6-5
clone_size: few
cdr3_aa: CASSIRERVGEAFF
cdr3_nt: TGTGCCAGCAGTATAAGGGAACGGGTGGGAGAAGCTTTCTTT

j_call: TRBJ1-2
d_call: NA
v_call: TRBV9
clone_size: NA
cdr3_aa: CASSDHLGPRLNYGYTF
cdr3_nt: TGTGCCAGCAGCGACCACCTGGGGCCCAGGCTTAACTATGGCTACACCTTC

j_call: TRBJ2-7
d_call: NA
v_call: TRBV19
clone_size: NA
cdr3_aa: CASSKWKEGYEQYF
cdr3_nt: TGTGCCAGTAGTAAATGGAAAGAAGGCTACGAGCAGTACTTC

j_call: TRBJ2-3
d_call: TRBD2
v_call: TRBV20-1
clone_size: few
cdr3_aa: CSASVTAGSTDTQYF
cdr3_nt: TGCAGTGCTAGTGTTACAGCGGGGAGCACAGATACGCAGTATTTT

j_call: TRBJ1-2
d_call: NA
v_call: TRBV20-1
clone_size: NA
cdr3_aa: CSAKVIYGYTF
cdr3_nt: TGCAGTGCTAAAGTTATCTATGGCTACACCTTC

j_call: TRBJ2-7
d_call: NA
v_call: TRBV27
clone_size: NA
cdr3_aa: CASTNGGGASYEQYF
cdr3_nt: TGTGCCAGCACCAATGGCGGGGGCGCCTCCTACGAGCAGTACTTC

j_call: TRBJ2-1
d_call: NA
v_call: TRBV5-6
clone_size: NA
cdr3_aa: CASSVRASFRLSNEQFF
cdr3_nt: TGTGCCAGCAGCGTGCGGGCTAGCTTTAGGTTATCTAATGAGCAGTTCTTC

j_call: TRBJ2-3
d_call: TRBD2
v_call: TRBV4-2
clone_size: NA
cdr3_aa: CASSQEGQSGGALGQYF
cdr3_nt: TGTGCCAGCAGCCAAGAGGGCCAAAGCGGGGGGGCCTTGGGGCAGTATTTT

j_call: TRBJ2-2
d_call: NA
v_call: TRBV6-6
clone_size: NA
cdr3_aa: CASSATPQNTGELFF
cdr3_nt: TGTGCCAGCAGTGCCACTCCACAGAACACCGGGGAGCTGTTTTTT

j_call: TRBJ2-5
d_call: NA
v_call: TRBV6-5
clone_size: few
cdr3_aa: CASSYDRSQETQYF
cdr3_nt: TGTGCCAGCAGTTACGACAGGTCCCAAGAGACCCAGTACTTC

j_call: TRBJ2-7
d_call: NA
v_call: TRBV3-1/TRBV3-2
clone_size: NA
cdr3_aa: CASSLTAPYEQYF
cdr3_nt: TGTGCCAGCAGCCTGACAGCCCCCTACGAGCAGTACTTC

j_call: TRBJ1-2
d_call: TRBD1
v_call: TRBV3-1/TRBV3-2
clone_size: once
cdr3_aa: CASSQPSRGNYGYTF
cdr3_nt: TGTGCCAGCAGCCAACCTAGCAGGGGGAACTATGGCTACACCTTC

j_call: TRBJ2-7
d_call: NA
v_call: TRBV6-2/TRBV6-3
clone_size: NA
cdr3_aa: CASSYSPPYEQYF
cdr3_nt: TGTGCCAGCAGTTACTCACCTCCCTACGAGCAGTACTTC